This T cell receptor (beta chain) was captured by sequencing in a study of identical twins. Overall study findings and caveats: Clonotypes of the beta chain that were abundant in cord blood carried fewer insertions (memory repertoires showed none).

Details on this clonotype: Its matching antigen is unknown.

With template switching, a universal primer site was added, and the cDNA carried unique molecular identifiers. Via MiXCR, TCRdb re-called the 5' RACE reads, giving one row per CDR3 protein. This repertoire shows about 690,000 distinct CDR3 sequences, approximately 21% found once; its top ten account for approximately 4.3%. Per the germline V gene, CDR1 is SGHRS and CDR2 is YFSETQ. J lost 2 bases, V lost 5 bases, and 10 bases had no gene match. This CDR3 has 15 amino acids. These same records also appear under a second study, on T cells expressing NK-cell markers.

This TCR was recovered from a woman between 18 and 29 years old in good health. The chain combines TRBV5-1 with TRBJ2-7; 7 nucleotides agree with TRBD1. Material for sequencing was PBMCs. CDR3 residues: CASRPAYDRAYEQYF. The CDR3, as DNA: TGCGCCAGCAGACCAGCCTACGACAGGGCCTACGAGCAGTACTTC.